The next 10 T cell receptor beta chains were all read from a single sample in a study of metastatic and nonmetastatic thyroid tumors. Among the patients, none had received any treatment before thyroid surgery. Via MiXCR, TCRdb re-called the PCR reads. This table has around 45,000 clones, less than 3.5% appearing once. The source material was blood. These receptors were collected from a female donor with papillary thyroid cancer or a benign thyroid nodule (not recorded which). Some clones in this sample may be carry-over from other donors' samples.

This clone was seen at least ten times. The genes are TRBV6-1 and TRBJ1-2; D is unresolved. V lost 0 bases to trimming and J lost 2 bases, with 4 bases between them. The CDR3 covers 13 residues. Germline-derived CDR1 and CDR2 are MNHNS and SASEGT. The DNA of the CDR3 is TGTGCCAGCAGTGAAGCGGGGAACTATGGCTACACCTTC. Translation: CASSEAGNYGYTF.

This clone was seen ten or more times. The CDR3 spells CSAHSGKGTDTQYF. CDR3 nucleotide sequence: TGCAGTGCCCACAGCGGGAAGGGCACAGATACGCAGTATTTT. This chain links TRBV20-1 with TRBJ2-3; TRBD2 matches at 7 bases. Germline V gives CDR1 DFQATT, CDR2 SNEGSKA (reference sequence). Trimming at V came to 6 bases and at J to 1 base, leaving 7 bases not matched to a gene. The CDR3 contains 14 residues.

The chain has TRBV6-1 and TRBJ1-1; 7 nucleotides agree with TRBD1. V lost 7 bases to trimming and J lost 9 bases; unmatched junction nucleotides: 11. Germline CDR1 MNHNS, CDR2 SASEGT. There are 13 residues in the CDR3. The CDR3 protein is CASTGQAQSQAFF. In nucleotides, the CDR3 is TGTGCCAGCACAGGACAGGCGCAATCTCAAGCTTTCTTT.

The genes are TRBV20-1 and TRBJ2-1, with 7 bases fitting TRBD2. CDR3 length: 13 amino acids. Per germline, CDR1 DFQATT and CDR2 SNEGSKA (reference sequence). The V segment lost 1 base and the J segment 3 bases; nucleotides outside the gene matches: 0. DNA for the CDR3: TGCAGTGCTAGAGGGGACTACTACAATGAGCAGTTCTTC. Translation gives CSARGDYYNEQFF.

The gene calls are TRBV6-1 and TRBJ2-7, with 9 positions matching TRBD1. Trimming cost V 6 bases and J 0 bases; bases outside gene matches: 18. The germline gives CDR1 MNHNS, CDR2 SASEGT. This CDR3 has 19 amino acids. The CDR3 loop reads CASRARGGQSQGASYEQYF. CDR3 bases: TGTGCCAGCAGAGCTAGGGGGGGGCAGTCACAGGGGGCCTCCTACGAGCAGTACTTC.

This clone occurred many times. At one end, the junction sequence differs from germline, possibly due to a read error. The chain is built from TRBV4-1 and TRBJ2-7, with D possibly matching TRBD1 (5 bases). Germline CDR1 MGHRA, CDR2 YSYEKL. CDR3 size: 15 residues. CDR3 DNA: TGCGCCAGCAGCCAGGAACACAGGCTCTCCTACGGGCAGTACTTC. Amino acids: CASSQEHRLSYGQYF.

The rearrangement joins TRBV10-3 to TRBJ2-3; D is unresolved. Between the trimmed V and J ends, which lost 10 bases and 0 bases, there was a span of 11 bases. CDR3 length equals 13 residues. Germline assignment: CDR1 ENHRY and CDR2 SYGVKD. The CDR3 sequence: CANIDRSTDTQYF. In nucleotides, the CDR3 is TGTGCCAACATTGACCGTAGCACAGATACGCAGTATTTT.

This clone was observed a handful of times. This chain uses TRBV6-9 with TRBJ2-7; a weak D match, TRBD1 (6 bases). V was trimmed by 3 bases and J by 2 bases, leaving 17 bases between them. There are 16 residues in the CDR3. Germline CDR1 MNHGY, CDR2 SVAAGI. CDR3 sequence reads: CASSYFHGDNPYEQYF. CDR3 bases: TGTGCCAGCAGTTACTTCCACGGGGACAATCCCTACGAGCAGTACTTC.

This clone has ten or more counts. The rearrangement links TRBV28 to TRBJ1-5; 7 bases align to TRBD1. Losses at the gene ends were 8 bases for V and 4 bases for J; bases not matched to a gene: 14. Per the germline V gene, CDR1 is MDHEN and CDR2 is SYDVKM. The CDR3 runs to 16 residues. The CDR3, as DNA: TGTGCCAGCGCCACTCCACAGGGGACGTTGAATCAGCCCCAGCATTTT. This gives the protein CASATPQGTLNQPQHF. The full variable domain, completed using reference TRBV28 and TRBJ1-5, is DVKVTQSSRYLVKRTGEKVFLECVQDMDHENMFWYRQDPGLGLRLIYFSYDVKMKEKGDIPEGYSVSREKKERFSLILESASTNQTSMYLCASATPQGTLNQPQHFGDGTRLSIL.

This clone occurred many times. This rearrangement joins TRBV11-2 to TRBJ2-1; 10 bases fit TRBD2. Trimming at V came to 5 bases and at J to 8 bases, leaving 9 bases not matched to a gene. This CDR3 has 15 amino acids. Germline CDR1 and CDR2: SGHAT and FQNNGV. The CDR3 region has the DNA TGTGCCAGCAGCCACGGGACTAGCGAGGTCTATGAGCAGTTCTTC. The encoded protein is CASSHGTSEVYEQFF.